This TCR beta chain was documented in a study of blood T cell repertoires in COVID-19. Study context: PBMCs, B-cell-depleted T cells, or T cells provided the cDNA or gDNA that made up the material.

CDR3 length: 14 amino acids. The V gene's germline CDR1 is SGHTA and CDR2 FQGNSA. The V and J ends lost 8 bases and 4 bases, in that order; junction bases with no gene match: 8. Sequenced by immunoSEQ multiplex PCR; TCRdb stores in-frame clones only, minus some. The sample yields 60,000 to 70,000 clones, 82% seen once. The sample comprised peripheral blood. This clonotype originated in a man aged 60 to 75 with acute or convalescent COVID-19. The chain carries TRBV7-2 and TRBJ2-3; 8 nucleotides agree with TRBD2. In DNA form, the CDR3 reads TGTGCCAGCCGTCGAGCGGGGGAATCAGATACGCAGTATTTT. It specifies CASRRAGESDTQYF. Looking up the rest from reference TRBV7-2 and TRBJ2-3 gives the full variable domain: GAGVSQSPSNKVTEKGKDVELRCDPISGHTALYWYRQSLGQGLEFLIYFQGNSAPDKSGLPSDRFSAERTGGSVSTLTIQRTQQEDSAVYLCASRRAGESDTQYFGPGTRLTVL.